One sample yielded the 9 T cell receptor beta chains listed below, sequenced in a study of OX40 agonist ivuxolimab in advanced cancers. Some clones are missing from TCRdb's copy, which holds only in-frame ones; the method was immunoSEQ multiplex PCR. The sample has over 50,000 clones; approximately 89% are singletons. This specimen was CD4+ or CD8+ T cells sorted from blood, taken in a trial of the OX40 agonist ivuxolimab. Every receptor here comes from an adult with an advanced solid tumor such as melanoma, head and neck, liver or kidney cancer.

This chain connects TRBV7-3 to TRBJ2-5; weak D call: TRBD2 (5 bases). The CDR3 spans 15 residues. V lost 2 bases, J lost 1 base, and 11 bases lay in between. CDR1 is SGHTA, CDR2 FQGTGA, per germline. This CDR3 is CASSLGGSVQETQYF. The CDR3 coding sequence is TGTGCCAGCAGCTTAGGCGGGTCGGTCCAAGAGACCCAGTACTTC.

The rearrangement links TRBV27 to TRBJ2-7; tentatively, D is TRBD1 (6 bases). In germline, CDR1 is MNHEY, CDR2 SMNVEV (reference sequence). CDR3 size: 14 residues. V was clipped by 5 bases and J by 3 bases, with 14 bases between them. The CDR3 loop reads CASSDGQTFYEQYF. CDR3 DNA sequence: TGTGCCAGCAGTGATGGACAGACTTTCTACGAGCAGTACTTC.

The rearrangement links TRBV9 to TRBJ2-7; TRBD1 agrees at 10 bases. The CDR3 has 15 amino acids. The trim removed 0 bases at V and 2 bases at J, leaving 2 bases unmatched. Germline CDR1 and CDR2: SGDLS and YYNGEE. CDR3 residues: CASSVGGTGAYEQYF. The CDR3 DNA reads as TGTGCCAGCAGCGTAGGAGGGACAGGGGCCTACGAGCAGTACTTC.

The chain recombines TRBV29-1 with TRBJ2-1; 9 nucleotides agree with TRBD2. Germline V gene lookup returns CDR1 SQVTM and CDR2 ANQGSEA. Unmatched junction bases numbered 13, after V lost 3 bases and J lost 10 bases. The CDR3 is 15 residues long. Here the CDR3 DNA reads TGCAGCGTTGAGACGGGACTAGCAGCGTCGGGAGAGCAGTTCTTC. Its protein product is CSVETGLAASGEQFF.

CDR3 coding DNA: TGCGCCAGCAGCCAAGAGGTGAGGGGTTACGAGCAGTACTTC. Its translation is CASSQEVRGYEQYF. The chain couples TRBV4-3 to TRBJ2-7, with D tentatively TRBD1 or TRBD2 (5 bases each). Germline V gene data show CDR1 as LGHNA and CDR2 as YSLEER. The CDR3 spans 14 residues. With 0 bases removed from V and 4 bases from J, the gap between germline ends came to 10 bases.

The chain joins TRBV9 to TRBJ2-2, with 11 bases that match TRBD2. Germline V gene sequence: CDR1 SGDLS, CDR2 YYNGEE. Trimming cost V 4 bases and J 4 bases; bases outside gene matches: 12. This CDR3 contains 18 residues. CDR3 sequence reads: CASSLAYGLAGSTGELFF. The CDR3 DNA follows: TGTGCCAGCAGCCTCGCCTACGGACTAGCGGGTAGCACCGGGGAGCTGTTTTTT.

The chain uses TRBV6-6 and TRBJ2-7; D may be TRBD1 or TRBD2 (5 bases each). CDR1 MNHNY and CDR2 SVGAGI come from the germline V gene (reference sequence). The CDR3 loop spans 14 amino acids. V lost 2 bases to trimming and J lost 3 bases, with 11 bases between them. This CDR3 reads CASSYMGPDYEQYF. The CDR3 DNA reads as TGTGCCAGCAGTTACATGGGACCAGACTACGAGCAGTACTTC.

The chain combines TRBV28 with TRBJ1-1; D not certain. The V end lost 1 base, the J end lost 4 bases, and 16 bases lay between the germline ends. The CDR3 has 16 residues. Looked up from germline, CDR1 is MDHEN and CDR2 is SYDVKM. CDR3 in amino acids: CASSLSGGNPGTEAFF. The CDR3 coding sequence is TGTGCCAGCAGTTTATCCGGAGGGAATCCGGGCACTGAAGCTTTCTTT.

The rearrangement uses TRBV13 and TRBJ2-5; 7 bases are shared with TRBD2. The V segment lost 5 bases and the J segment 5 bases; nucleotides outside the gene matches: 14. Germline V gives CDR1 PRHDT, CDR2 FYEKMQ (reference sequence). This CDR3 comprises 16 residues. This CDR3 reads CASSLAAREAGETQYF. The CDR3 DNA reads as TGTGCCAGCAGCCTAGCGGCTAGAGAAGCGGGGGAGACCCAGTACTTC.